This is a list of T cell receptor beta chains from one sample in a study of blood T cell repertoires in COVID-19. Using immunoSEQ multiplex PCR, the repertoire was profiled, and TCRdb retains in-frame clones only, with some absent. The profile shows tens of thousands of clones, roughly 83% of them singletons. The sample was peripheral blood. The receptors were gathered from a man aged 50-59 years with COVID-19, enrolled during active disease. Both conserved end residues are trimmed from each CDR3. Fields, in order: V gene, CDR3 protein.

V gene: TRBV6-2/TRBV6-3
CDR3 protein: ASSYLVPPREQY

V gene: TRBV19
CDR3 protein: ASSIPGAGETQY

V gene: TRBV6-2/TRBV6-3
CDR3 protein: ASSFTGGTEAF

V gene: TRBV28
CDR3 protein: ASLPGGGNTIY

V gene: TRBV7-2
CDR3 protein: ASSLALGQGVNYGYT

V gene: TRBV25-1
CDR3 protein: ASSPPGSGVMGQY

V gene: TRBV5-1
CDR3 protein: ASSARQGANEKLF

V gene: TRBV7-9
CDR3 protein: ASRPGLAGGPSGHEQY

V gene: TRBV19
CDR3 protein: ASSMPGRETQY

V gene: TRBV6-5
CDR3 protein: ASSSPGVYEQY

V gene: TRBV3-1/TRBV3-2
CDR3 protein: ASSQSGGTYEQY

V gene: TRBV6-5
CDR3 protein: ASSPRGRQPQH

V gene: TRBV2
CDR3 protein: ASSETGTAMNTEAF

V gene: TRBV7-8
CDR3 protein: ASSLSQFNSPLH

V gene: TRBV28
CDR3 protein: ASSAADSGYT

V gene: TRBV4-3
CDR3 protein: ASSQDPQGYEQY

V gene: TRBV28
CDR3 protein: ASSFLGPGNTQY

V gene: TRBV6-6
CDR3 protein: ASRRLTGESLSTDTQY

V gene: TRBV5-1
CDR3 protein: ASSSDSQGGYT

V gene: TRBV5-1
CDR3 protein: ASSLMTPGDTEAF

V gene: TRBV28
CDR3 protein: ASSPGTVMVPNYGYT

V gene: TRBV30
CDR3 protein: AWSDGTASNQPQH

V gene: TRBV6-2/TRBV6-3
CDR3 protein: ASSYKGATNEKLF

V gene: TRBV6-7
CDR3 protein: ASSCRNGYGYT

V gene: TRBV30
CDR3 protein: AWSVRSSGSYNEQF

V gene: TRBV5-5
CDR3 protein: ASSLLTGPYEQY

V gene: TRBV18
CDR3 protein: ASSPGLAGAYNEQF

V gene: TRBV27
CDR3 protein: ASSPLWDSEGDGELF

V gene: TRBV23-1
CDR3 protein: ASSQIEAALSNQPQH

V gene: TRBV5-5
CDR3 protein: ASSLGGLAGATGF

V gene: TRBV7-8
CDR3 protein: ASSLEQPGGTDTQY

V gene: TRBV7-3
CDR3 protein: ASSLTGGTDTQY

V gene: TRBV10-1
CDR3 protein: ASCSSSADRANQPQH

V gene: TRBV3-1/TRBV3-2
CDR3 protein: ASSQGVNYGYT

V gene: TRBV28
CDR3 protein: ASSPSLRTEAF

V gene: TRBV7-7
CDR3 protein: ASSLGQGSNEQF

V gene: TRBV3-1/TRBV3-2
CDR3 protein: ASSASGATGELF

V gene: TRBV4-1
CDR3 protein: ASSQGGGPGRAYEQY

V gene: TRBV28
CDR3 protein: ASSLGQGDNEKLF

V gene: TRBV24-1
CDR3 protein: ATSDRTGIEQY

V gene: TRBV18
CDR3 protein: ASSPPPSGKYNEQF

V gene: TRBV7-2
CDR3 protein: ASSLYMNTEAF

V gene: TRBV11-3
CDR3 protein: ASSGGLAGLSTDTQY

V gene: TRBV19
CDR3 protein: ASSRQGWRGDQPQH

V gene: TRBV4-3
CDR3 protein: ASSHDRGYYGYT

V gene: TRBV6-5
CDR3 protein: ASRKQGAYGYT

V gene: TRBV10-3
CDR3 protein: AIKIAGGPGEQY

V gene: TRBV19
CDR3 protein: ASSKSSGSTDTQY

V gene: TRBV7-3
CDR3 protein: ASSWTPLSSGELF

V gene: TRBV28
CDR3 protein: ASSRGRQSSYEQY

V gene: TRBV11-3
CDR3 protein: ASSLNSYNEQF

V gene: TRBV9
CDR3 protein: ASSEQLQGANTEAF